The entry below describes one T cell receptor (beta chain). The antigen is not known. Per the germline V gene, CDR1 is SGDLS and CDR2 is YYNGEE. J gave up 10 bases and V 4 bases, and 14 bases lay outside the gene matches. This CDR3 has 15 residues. This sample is drawn from a study of cytomegalovirus exposure and HLA in healthy donors. The study's findings and limits: Using a false discovery rate of 0.05, a later analysis showed that approximately 16,000 TCR beta sequences were associated with HLA alleles. Many donors carried some public TCRs, although rarity characterized most TCR sequences. Through in vitro validation, three CMV-associated chains were shown to be specific for CMV antigens.

The PCR made use of 60 Vbeta and 13 Jbeta primers. Sequenced by immunoSEQ multiplex PCR; TCRdb stores in-frame clones only, minus some. In the table there are 78,000 or so clones, 70% to 85% of which are singletons. The chain is built from TRBV9 and TRBJ2-1, with 7 bases aligning to TRBD2. The sequence derives from a woman between 45 and 65 years old in good health and CMV-seronegative. The sequenced sample consisted of PBMCs. The DNA for the CDR3 is TGTGCCAGCAGCCCCGGGCGGGAGCCCCGATTAGAGCAGTTCTTC. This sequence encodes CASSPGREPRLEQFF.